These 17 T cell receptor beta chains came from one sample sequenced in a study of identical twins. TCRdb ran MiXCR on the 5' RACE reads and lists one entry per CDR3 protein. The data contain around 490,000 distinct CDR3 sequences, around an eighth of them singletons. The same sample was also used in a study of yellow fever vaccine responses in identical twins.

The sequencing input was CD4+ T cells sorted from blood. The source of these receptors is a woman aged 18-29 years in good health.

Concerning this clonotype itself: This may be a read error, as it is one base from a much larger clone. The chain carries TRBV7-2 and TRBJ2-7; 8 bases match TRBD2. Germline lookup yields CDR1 SGHTA and CDR2 FQGNSA. The V gene end was trimmed by 5 bases and the J gene end by 5 bases; junction bases not matched to a gene: 5. This CDR3 has 13 residues. Here the CDR3 reads CASSRDGGDEQYF. The CDR3, as DNA: TGTGCCAGCAGCCGTGACGGGGGGGACGAGCAGTACTTC.

This clonotype was detected many times. The rearrangement joins TRBV29-1 to TRBJ2-4, with 9 bases fitting TRBD1. In germline, CDR1 is SQVTM, CDR2 ANQGSEA. J was trimmed by 9 bases and V by 5 bases; bases with no gene match: 2. The CDR3 extends over 11 amino acids. The CDR3 DNA is TGCAGCGTTCCGACAGGGGGCATTCAGTACTTC. Its protein product is CSVPTGGIQYF.

This chain connects TRBV5-5 to TRBJ1-6, with a weak D call TRBD1 (6 bases). V was trimmed by 0 bases and J by 7 bases, leaving 11 bases between them. The germline gives CDR1 SGHKS, CDR2 YYEKEE (reference sequence). The CDR3 loop spans 15 amino acids. The CDR3 region is CASSLVPGENSPLHF. CDR3 coding DNA: TGTGCCAGCAGCTTGGTTCCAGGGGAGAATTCACCCCTCCACTTT. The full variable domain, in which reference TRBV5-5 and TRBJ1-6 provide the parts outside the CDR3, is DAGVTQSPTHLIKTRGQQVTLRCSPISGHKSVSWYQQVLGQGPQFIFQYYEKEERGRGNFPDRFSARQFPNYSSELNVNALLLGDSALYLCASSLVPGENSPLHFGNGTRLTVT.

This clonotype was detected only a few times. The genes are TRBV7-8 and TRBJ2-7; D not resolved. Germline-derived CDR1 and CDR2 are SGHVS and FQNEAQ. CDR3 length equals 16 residues. With 3 bases removed from V and 9 bases from J, the gap between germline ends came to 24 bases. CDR3 loop: CASSFRADPSLTRQYF. CDR3 nucleotide sequence: TGTGCCAGCAGCTTTCGAGCAGATCCGTCCCTCACCCGGCAGTACTTC.

The chain joins TRBV28 to TRBJ2-1; D is possibly TRBD2 (6 bases). Germline CDR1 is MDHEN and CDR2 is SYDVKM. This CDR3 has 14 amino acids. Trimming removed 6 bases at V and 4 bases at J, with 13 bases between. Written as DNA, the CDR3 is TGTGCCAGCAGGTCCGGGAGTTTGTACAATGAGCAGTTCTTC. Residues: CASRSGSLYNEQFF.

The chain has TRBV3-1 and TRBJ2-5; no firm D call. With 2 bases removed from V and 5 bases from J, the gap between germline ends came to 9 bases. This CDR3 is built from 13 residues. Germline CDR1 and CDR2: LGHDT and YNNKEL (reference sequence). The CDR3 spells CASSQMGSETQYF. The CDR3 region has the DNA TGTGCCAGCAGCCAAATGGGGTCTGAGACCCAGTACTTC.

This clonotype was seen a few times. This chain joins TRBV7-9 and TRBJ2-1; D is uncertain. Germline V gene lookup returns CDR1 SEHNR and CDR2 FQNEAQ (reference sequence). The V and J ends lost 5 bases and 10 bases respectively, with 12 bases between them. The CDR3 covers 12 residues. The CDR3 bases are TGTGCCAGCAGCCCTATTATGGAGGAGCAGTTCTTC. It specifies CASSPIMEEQFF.

In its sample, this clonotype was seen a few times. The chain couples TRBV15 to TRBJ2-1; D uncertain. CDR1 and CDR2 from the germline V gene are LNHNV and YYDKDF (reference sequence). The CDR3 runs 16 residues. V gave up 0 bases and J gave up 5 bases, with 14 bases separating them. CDR3 loop: CATSRDSSNGNNEQFF. The CDR3 bases are TGTGCCACCAGCAGAGATTCTAGTAATGGGAACAATGAGCAGTTCTTC.

V gene TRBV5-6 combines with J gene TRBJ2-3, with TRBD2 as a possible D gene (6 bases). The CDR3 spans 14 residues. Germline assignment: CDR1 SGHDT and CDR2 YYEEEE. Trimming cost V 4 bases and J 3 bases, with 12 bases left between them. The CDR3 region is CASSIPLATDTQYF. In nucleotides, the CDR3 is TGTGCCAGCAGCATCCCTCTAGCGACAGATACGCAGTATTTT.

This clonotype was observed a handful of times. The chain joins TRBV7-9 to TRBJ1-2; TRBD1 matches 7 bases. Germline V gene data show CDR1 as SEHNR and CDR2 as FQNEAQ (reference sequence). With V trimmed by 2 bases and J by 4 bases, 4 bases remained unmatched. CDR3 length equals 14 residues. The CDR3 bases are TGTGCCAGCAGCTTACAAGGGGGCCTCTATGGCTACACCTTC. Protein sequence: CASSLQGGLYGYTF.

V and J are TRBV10-3 and TRBJ2-1, with 7 bases matching TRBD2. The CDR3 has 17 amino acids. V gave up 0 bases and J gave up 1 base; unmatched junction bases: 6. Germline CDR1 ENHRY, CDR2 SYGVKD. This CDR3 reads CAISESFLAASYNEQFF. In DNA form, the CDR3 reads TGTGCCATCAGTGAGTCTTTCCTAGCGGCATCCTACAATGAGCAGTTCTTC.

This clonotype was counted between two and nine times. The gene calls are TRBV5-1 and TRBJ2-1; 12 bases are shared with TRBD2. CDR1 is SGHRS, CDR2 YFSETQ, per germline. This CDR3 has 16 amino acids. J was trimmed by 7 bases and V by 2 bases; bases with no gene match: 7. The CDR3 loop reads CASSFFSSGGENEQFF. In nucleotides, the CDR3 is TGCGCCAGCAGCTTTTTCTCTAGCGGGGGGGAAAATGAGCAGTTCTTC.

This clonotype occurred a few times. The rearrangement uses TRBV10-3 and TRBJ2-1; TRBD1 or TRBD2 may be the D gene (5 bases each). Germline CDR1 is ENHRY and CDR2 is SYGVKD. V gave up 8 bases and J gave up 0 bases, with 20 bases separating them. The CDR3 consists of 17 residues. The CDR3 DNA reads TGTGCCATCGGAGTGGGACGGACGGAGAGCTCCTACAATGAGCAGTTCTTC. Amino acid sequence: CAIGVGRTESSYNEQFF.

This clonotype came up many times. This chain joins TRBV20-1 and TRBJ2-1, with 8 nucleotides matching TRBD2. V shed 0 bases and J 6 bases; nucleotides not matched to a gene: 13. Germline V gene lookup returns CDR1 DFQATT and CDR2 SNEGSKA (reference sequence). The CDR3 contains 17 residues. This CDR3 reads CSARDGGGTSSPNEQFF. CDR3 nucleotides: TGCAGTGCTAGAGATGGGGGAGGGACTAGTTCCCCCAATGAGCAGTTCTTC.

The CDR3 DNA reads as TGTGCCAGCAGTTATTCGGGTGGTGACAATGAGCAGTTCTTC. Protein: CASSYSGGDNEQFF. The chain has TRBV6-9 and TRBJ2-1; no definite D call. The germline V gene encodes CDR1 MNHGY and CDR2 SVAAGI. The V end was cut by 0 bases, the J end by 5 bases, with 8 bases between. This CDR3 region has 14 residues.

This clonotype was seen just once. V usage is TRBV27 and J usage is TRBJ2-1; TRBD2 agrees at 11 bases. The germline gives CDR1 MNHEY, CDR2 SMNVEV (reference sequence). This CDR3 comprises 15 residues. V dropped 8 bases and J dropped 6; count of bases not matched to a gene: 9. The CDR3 sequence: CASAFSGRGPNEQFF. For the CDR3, the DNA is TGTGCCAGCGCCTTTAGCGGGAGGGGCCCCAATGAGCAGTTCTTC.

J is TRBJ2-7 and V is TRBV20-1; 8 bases fit TRBD1. The CDR3 has 16 residues. Losses at the gene ends were 0 bases for V and 4 bases for J; bases not matched to a gene: 11. Germline V gives CDR1 DFQATT, CDR2 SNEGSKA (reference sequence). The CDR3 nucleotides read TGCAGTGCTAGAGATCCCGGGGCAGGGGGCGGGTACGAGCAGTACTTC. It translates to CSARDPGAGGGYEQYF.